The 22 T cell receptor beta chains below all came from one sample that was sequenced in a study of shared clonotypes between healthy human individuals. As defined, naive CD8 cells were CD45RO-negative and positively selected for CCR7, with terminally differentiated effector memory CD45RA+ cells excluded. The repertoire was sequenced with immunoSEQ multiplex PCR; TCRdb's copy has only in-frame clones and lacks some. This sample carries around 1,900,000 clones, 93% of them seen once, and the ten largest clones take about 1.7%. The sequencing sample was made of naive CD8+ T cells from PBMCs. The receptors come from a man aged 18 to 30 in good health. Some clones in this sample may be carry-over from other donors' samples.

Concerning this clone: Distinct nucleotide sequences in the sample also encode this CDR3. This rearrangement joins TRBV7-9 to TRBJ1-1; possibly TRBD1 for D (5 bases). This CDR3 region has 13 residues. Per the germline V gene, CDR1 is SEHNR and CDR2 is FQNEAQ (reference sequence). With 5 bases removed from V and 1 base from J, the gap between germline ends came to 8 bases. The CDR3 is CASSPRGNTEAFF. CDR3 DNA: TGTGCCAGCAGCCCGAGGGGGAACACTGAAGCTTTCTTT.

The chain couples TRBV19 to TRBJ2-3, with 12 bases that match TRBD2. V trimming: 3 bases; J trimming: 5 bases; junction bases outside the gene matches: 3. CDR1 LNHDA and CDR2 SQIVND come from the germline V gene (reference sequence). This CDR3 region has 15 residues. Written as DNA, the CDR3 is TGTGCCAGTAGTATGGGACTAGCGGGCCGAGATACGCAGTATTTT. Encoded protein: CASSMGLAGRDTQYF.

Written as DNA, the CDR3 is TGCGCCAGCGATTATGGACAGGGGGCGACTGAAGCTTTCTTT. Its translation: CASDYGQGATEAFF. The J gene is TRBJ1-1, the V gene TRBV5-1; 11 bases match TRBD1. In germline, CDR1 is SGHRS, CDR2 YFSETQ. Losses at the gene ends were 7 bases for V and 5 bases for J; bases not matched to a gene: 7. The CDR3 sequence is 14 residues long. The full variable domain, with the rest looked up from reference TRBV5-1 and TRBJ1-1, is KAGVTQTPRYLIKTRGQQVTLSCSPISGHRSVSWYQQTPGQGLQFLFEYFSETQRNKGNFPGRFSGRQFSNSRSEMNVSTLELGDSALYLCASDYGQGATEAFFGQGTRLTVV.

The V call is TRBV7-3, the J call TRBJ2-2, with 10 nucleotides matching TRBD2. V was pared by 3 bases and J by 13 bases, with 2 bases of the junction left unmatched. The CDR3 consists of 12 residues. Germline V CDR1 and CDR2: SGHTA, FQGTGA. CDR3 residues: CASSFTSGMLFF. CDR3 bases: TGTGCCAGCAGCTTCACTAGCGGGATGCTGTTTTTT. Filled out from reference TRBV7-3 and TRBJ2-2, the complete variable domain reads GAGVSQTPSNKVTEKGKYVELRCDPISGHTALYWYRQSLGQGPEFLIYFQGTGAADDSGLPNDRFFAVRPEGSVSTLKIQRTERGDSAVYLCASSFTSGMLFFGEGSRLTVL.

V usage is TRBV7-9 and J usage is TRBJ1-1, with 11 bases fitting TRBD1. This CDR3 contains 15 residues. From germline, CDR1 is SEHNR and CDR2 FQNEAQ (reference sequence). V was pared by 9 bases and J by 4 bases, with 10 bases of the junction left unmatched. CDR3: CASRAGTGGSTEAFF. CDR3 DNA: TGTGCCAGTCGAGCCGGGACAGGGGGATCCACTGAAGCTTTCTTT. Using reference TRBV7-9 and TRBJ1-1 for the parts outside the CDR3, the full variable domain is DTGVSQNPRHKITKRGQNVTFRCDPISEHNRLYWYRQTLGQGPEFLTYFQNEAQLEKSRLLSDRFSAERPKGSFSTLEIQRTEQGDSAMYLCASRAGTGGSTEAFFGQGTRLTVV.

V and J are TRBV5-8 and TRBJ2-3; D is undetermined. Germline loops: CDR1 SGHTS, CDR2 YDEGEE. Deletions cut 0 bases from V and 0 bases from J, with 14 bases between. This CDR3 is built from 17 residues. As DNA, the CDR3 is TGTGCCAGCAGCTTGGGATCTCGACAATGGAGCACAGATACGCAGTATTTT. Translation: CASSLGSRQWSTDTQYF.

The rearrangement links TRBV19 to TRBJ1-1; D is perhaps TRBD1 (6 bases). Trimming pared 3 bases from V and 6 bases from J, leaving 11 bases between. This CDR3 has 13 amino acids. From germline, CDR1 is LNHDA and CDR2 SQIVND (reference sequence). CDR3 residues: CASSIVGGPEAFF. The DNA of the CDR3 is TGTGCCAGTAGTATCGTCGGGGGGCCTGAAGCTTTCTTT.

This clone was seen a single time. The chain joins TRBV9 to TRBJ2-5, with 9 bases aligning to TRBD2. The junction had 17 bases not matched to a gene; V was cut back by 3 bases and J by 5 bases. The CDR3 spans 18 residues. The germline gives CDR1 SGDLS, CDR2 YYNGEE. This chain's CDR3 is CASSAYDYGGRAFETQYF. In DNA form, the CDR3 reads TGTGCCAGCAGCGCATACGACTACGGCGGGAGGGCCTTTGAGACCCAGTACTTC.

Points on this clone: The sample carries other DNA sequences with the same CDR3. The rearrangement joins TRBV27 to TRBJ2-1; weak D call: TRBD1 (5 bases). The V gene lost 4 bases and the J gene lost 4 bases, with 14 bases spanning the gap. Germline V CDR1 and CDR2: MNHEY, SMNVEV (reference sequence). The CDR3 sequence is 15 residues long. The CDR3 DNA follows: TGTGCCAGCAGTTATGATAGGGGCCCATACAATGAGCAGTTCTTC. Translating it yields CASSYDRGPYNEQFF.

This sequence joins TRBV2 and TRBJ2-3; the D gene is possibly TRBD2 (6 bases). The CDR3 has 13 residues. Germline V lookup: CDR1 SNHLY, CDR2 FYNNEI. V shed 7 bases and J shed 6 bases, with 14 bases lying between them. The CDR3 loop reads CASIPQGRDTQYF. DNA of the CDR3: TGTGCCAGCATCCCACAAGGGAGGGATACGCAGTATTTT.

The chain joins TRBV5-4 to TRBJ1-1, with a possible D match to TRBD1 (5 bases). CDR1 is SGHNT and CDR2 is YYREEE in the germline V gene (reference sequence). The CDR3 is 16 amino acids. V was clipped by 9 bases and J by 5 bases, with 26 bases between them. The DNA of the CDR3 is TGTGCCACAGCTGGAGGGGAGGATCTGCGTTGGACTGAAGCTTTCTTT. This sequence encodes CATAGGEDLRWTEAFF.

J is TRBJ2-7 and V is TRBV5-5; 9 bases are shared with TRBD1. The CDR3 contains 15 residues. Germline V gene sequence: CDR1 SGHKS, CDR2 YYEKEE (reference sequence). Trimming at V came to 0 bases and at J to 0 bases, leaving 1 base not matched to a gene. CDR3 protein: CASSLEDRGSYEQYF. CDR3 coding DNA: TGTGCCAGCAGCTTGGAGGACAGGGGCTCCTACGAGCAGTACTTC.

The chain has TRBV9 and TRBJ1-2; D is perhaps TRBD1 (5 bases). The germline V gene encodes CDR1 SGDLS and CDR2 YYNGEE. The CDR3 extends over 14 amino acids. The V and J ends lost 0 bases and 4 bases respectively, with 10 bases between them. The CDR3 loop is CASSVEGDFYGYTF. The CDR3 coding sequence is TGTGCCAGCAGCGTAGAAGGGGATTTCTATGGCTACACCTTC.

V gene TRBV10-1 combines with J gene TRBJ2-1, with D tentatively TRBD1 (6 bases). This CDR3 is built from 15 residues. Germline V lookup: CDR1 WNHNN, CDR2 SYGVQD (reference sequence). Trimming stripped 1 base from V and 4 bases from J, with 11 bases between. The CDR3 is CASSEYRQVYNEQFF. In DNA, the CDR3 is TGCGCCAGCAGTGAGTACAGACAGGTTTACAATGAGCAGTTCTTC.

The chain employs TRBV5-1 and TRBJ2-7; TRBD1 might be the D (6 bases). Germline V gene data show CDR1 as SGHRS and CDR2 as YFSETQ. V lost 6 bases and J 7 bases, leaving 14 bases between the germline ends. This CDR3 contains 12 residues. CDR3 DNA: TGCGCCAGCACCTGGACAGAGGGGGAGCAGTACTTC. Encoded protein: CASTWTEGEQYF.

The rearrangement uses TRBV28 and TRBJ2-7, with D perhaps TRBD1 (5 bases). Germline CDR1 reads MDHEN; CDR2 reads SYDVKM. This CDR3 region has 14 residues. V lost 4 bases, J lost 4 bases, and 14 bases lay in between. The CDR3 spells CASSSRQTPYEQYF. Here the CDR3 DNA reads TGTGCCAGCAGTTCCCGACAGACCCCTTACGAGCAGTACTTC.

The chain combines TRBV19 with TRBJ1-5; no firm D call. The CDR3 is 16 amino acids. Germline-derived CDR1 and CDR2 are LNHDA and SQIVND (reference sequence). Trimming took off 3 bases at V and 0 bases at J, with 12 bases between the two ends. The CDR3 DNA reads as TGTGCCAGTAGTATCGGGGTCGGCTATAGCAATCAGCCCCAGCATTTT. This translates into CASSIGVGYSNQPQHF.

This chain connects TRBV5-1 to TRBJ1-2; possible D gene TRBD1, 6 bases. The CDR3 has 17 amino acids. Germline V CDR1 and CDR2: SGHRS, YFSETQ. The V and J ends lost 2 bases and 3 bases respectively, with 20 bases between them. The CDR3 spells CASSLGQGLLEDYGYTF. As DNA, the CDR3 is TGCGCCAGCAGCTTAGGGCAGGGGCTGCTGGAGGACTATGGCTACACCTTC.

This clone was picked up one time. In DNA form, the CDR3 reads TGCAGCGTTACTGGACTAGCGCCCTACAATGAGCAGTTCTTC. This sequence encodes CSVTGLAPYNEQFF. This rearrangement joins TRBV29-1 to TRBJ2-1, with TRBD2 matching over 9 bases. The CDR3 length is 14 residues. V trimming: 5 bases; J trimming: 2 bases; junction bases outside the gene matches: 4. The germline V gene encodes CDR1 SQVTM and CDR2 ANQGSEA.

The gene calls are TRBV10-3 and TRBJ2-3; 11 bases fit TRBD2. Germline CDR1 ENHRY, CDR2 SYGVKD. V gave up 10 bases and J gave up 1 base; unmatched junction bases: 10. The CDR3 extends over 16 amino acids. This CDR3 is CATRGSGRDGTDTQYF. Written as DNA, the CDR3 is TGTGCCACTAGAGGTAGCGGGAGGGACGGCACAGATACGCAGTATTTT.

The chain carries TRBV4-3 and TRBJ2-7; possible D gene TRBD2, 6 bases. V gave up 3 bases and J gave up 0 bases, with 15 bases separating them. Germline loops: CDR1 LGHNA, CDR2 YSLEER. CDR3 size: 16 residues. CDR3 bases: TGCGCCAGCAGCCATATCACCGGGACTTCCTCCTACGAGCAGTACTTC. It specifies CASSHITGTSSYEQYF.

V is TRBV15 and J is TRBJ1-5; the match to TRBD1 covers 8 bases. The CDR3 loop spans 14 amino acids. V trimming: 5 bases; J trimming: 3 bases; junction bases outside the gene matches: 3. Per the germline V gene, CDR1 is LNHNV and CDR2 is YYDKDF (reference sequence). In DNA form, the CDR3 reads TGTGCCACCAGCCAGGGGGCCTTCAATCAGCCCCAGCATTTT. Protein: CATSQGAFNQPQHF.